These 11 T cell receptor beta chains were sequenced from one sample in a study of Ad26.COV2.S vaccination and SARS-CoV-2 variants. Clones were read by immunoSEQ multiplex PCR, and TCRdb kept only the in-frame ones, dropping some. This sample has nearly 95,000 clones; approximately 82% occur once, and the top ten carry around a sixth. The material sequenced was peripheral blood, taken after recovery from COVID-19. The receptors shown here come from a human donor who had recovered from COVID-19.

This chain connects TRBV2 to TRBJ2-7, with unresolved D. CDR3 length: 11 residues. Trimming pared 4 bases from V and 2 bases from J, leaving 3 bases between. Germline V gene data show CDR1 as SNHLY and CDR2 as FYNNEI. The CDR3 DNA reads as TGTGCCAGCAGTGGGGCCTACGAGCAGTACTTC. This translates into CASSGAYEQYF.

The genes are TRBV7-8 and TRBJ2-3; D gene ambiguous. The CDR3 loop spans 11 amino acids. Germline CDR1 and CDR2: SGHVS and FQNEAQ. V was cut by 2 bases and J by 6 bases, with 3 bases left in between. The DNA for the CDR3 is TGTGCCAGCAGCTTAACCGATACGCAGTATTTT. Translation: CASSLTDTQYF.

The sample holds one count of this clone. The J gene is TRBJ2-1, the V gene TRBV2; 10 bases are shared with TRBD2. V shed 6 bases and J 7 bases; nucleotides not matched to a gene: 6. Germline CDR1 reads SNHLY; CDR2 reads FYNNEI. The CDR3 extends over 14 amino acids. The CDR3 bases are TGTGCCAGCAGAGGGACTAGCGCCGGGAATGAGCAGTTCTTC. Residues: CASRGTSAGNEQFF.

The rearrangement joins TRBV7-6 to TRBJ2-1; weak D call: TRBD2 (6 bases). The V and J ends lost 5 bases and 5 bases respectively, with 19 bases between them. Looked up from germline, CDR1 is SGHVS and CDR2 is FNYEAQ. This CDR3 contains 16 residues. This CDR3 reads CASSLGEAGLHNEQFF. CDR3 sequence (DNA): TGTGCCAGCAGCCTAGGGGAAGCGGGTCTACACAATGAGCAGTTCTTC.

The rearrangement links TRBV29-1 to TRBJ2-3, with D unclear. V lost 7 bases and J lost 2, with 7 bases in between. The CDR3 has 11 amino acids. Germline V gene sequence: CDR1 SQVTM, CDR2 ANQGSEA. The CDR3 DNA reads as TGCAGCGGTGTCCTCACAGATACGCAGTATTTT. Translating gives CSGVLTDTQYF.

CDR3 DNA sequence: TGCGCCAGCAGCCAATGGGAGCGGGACTCCTGGGGCTACACCTTC. Its protein is CASSQWERDSWGYTF. The V and J genes are TRBV4-3 and TRBJ1-2; D might be TRBD1 (5 bases). With 2 bases removed from V and 8 bases from J, the gap between germline ends came to 18 bases. CDR3 length: 15 residues. From germline, CDR1 is LGHNA and CDR2 YSLEER.

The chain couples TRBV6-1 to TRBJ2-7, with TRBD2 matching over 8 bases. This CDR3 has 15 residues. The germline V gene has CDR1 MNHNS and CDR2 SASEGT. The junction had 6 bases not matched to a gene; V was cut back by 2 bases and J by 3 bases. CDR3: CASSERGTSSYEQYF. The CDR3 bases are TGTGCCAGCAGTGAACGGGGGACTAGTAGCTACGAGCAGTACTTC.

DNA for the CDR3: TGTGCCAGTAGCAGACAACCTGCGACTCAAAATCAGCCCCAGCATTTT. Its protein product is CASSRQPATQNQPQHF. The rearrangement uses TRBV19 and TRBJ1-5; D gene ambiguous. The CDR3 is 16 amino acids. CDR1 is LNHDA, CDR2 SQIVND, per germline (reference sequence). The germline V and J ends were trimmed by 6 bases and 4 bases, with 19 bases remaining between them.

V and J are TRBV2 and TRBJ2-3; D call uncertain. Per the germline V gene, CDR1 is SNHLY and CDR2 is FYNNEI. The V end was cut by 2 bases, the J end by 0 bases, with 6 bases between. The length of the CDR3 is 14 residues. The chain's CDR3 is CASSEKQSTDTQYF. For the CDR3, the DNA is TGTGCCAGCAGTGAAAAGCAGAGCACAGATACGCAGTATTTT.

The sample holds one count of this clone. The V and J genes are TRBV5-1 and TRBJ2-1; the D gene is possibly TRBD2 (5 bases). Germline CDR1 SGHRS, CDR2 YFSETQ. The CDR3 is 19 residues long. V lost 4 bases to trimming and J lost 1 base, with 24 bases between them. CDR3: CASSQYGRGAAISYNEQFF. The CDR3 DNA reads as TGCGCCAGCAGCCAATACGGACGGGGAGCCGCCATATCCTACAATGAGCAGTTCTTC.

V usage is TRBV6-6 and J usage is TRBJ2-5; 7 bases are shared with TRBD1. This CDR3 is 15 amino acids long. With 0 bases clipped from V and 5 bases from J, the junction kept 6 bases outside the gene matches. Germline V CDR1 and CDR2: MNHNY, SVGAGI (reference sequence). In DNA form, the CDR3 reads TGTGCCAGCAGTTACTCGGGGGTAGGGGGCGAGACCCAGTACTTC. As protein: CASSYSGVGGETQYF.